The sequence of this T cell receptor beta chain was determined in a study of T cells expressing NK-cell markers. The CDR3 has 15 residues. CDR1 ENHRY and CDR2 SYGVKD come from the germline V gene. A 5'RACE template switching approach incorporating UMIs was used to make TCR beta cDNA. TCRdb reanalyzed the 5' RACE reads, giving one entry per CDR3 protein sequence and no DNA. The sample data list about 410,000 distinct CDR3 sequences. The sequenced sample consisted of blood T cells: a sorted CD56 or NKG2C T cell subset, CD4+ or CD8+ T cells, or bulk PBMC T cells (not recorded which). The chain uses TRBV10-3 and TRBJ2-1; TCRdb designates TRBD2, a call that cannot be tested without DNA. This clonotype was sampled from a woman between 45 and 60 years old in good health. The CDR3 loop is CAISDLAGTVHEQFF.